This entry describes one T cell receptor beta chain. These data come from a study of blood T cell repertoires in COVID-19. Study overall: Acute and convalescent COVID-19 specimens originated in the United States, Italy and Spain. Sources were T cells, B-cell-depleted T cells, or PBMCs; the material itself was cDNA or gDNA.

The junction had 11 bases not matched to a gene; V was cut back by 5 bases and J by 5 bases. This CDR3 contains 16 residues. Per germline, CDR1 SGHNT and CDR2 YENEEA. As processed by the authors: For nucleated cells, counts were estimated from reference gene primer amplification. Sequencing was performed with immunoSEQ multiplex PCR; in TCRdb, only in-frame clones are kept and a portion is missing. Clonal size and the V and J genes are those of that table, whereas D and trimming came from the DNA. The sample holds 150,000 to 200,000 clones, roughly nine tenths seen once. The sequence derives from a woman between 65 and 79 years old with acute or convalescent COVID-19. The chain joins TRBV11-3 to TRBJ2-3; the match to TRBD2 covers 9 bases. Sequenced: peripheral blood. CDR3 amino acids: CASSPVLRGRGDTQYF. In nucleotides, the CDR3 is TGTGCCAGCAGCCCCGTCTTACGCGGGAGGGGAGATACGCAGTATTTT.